This T cell receptor (beta chain) was recorded in a study of blood T cell repertoires in COVID-19. On the study more broadly: Specimens from acute and convalescent COVID-19 originated in the United States, Italy and Spain. The analysed material was cDNA or gDNA that came from T cells, B-cell-depleted T cells, or PBMCs.

Germline V gene data show CDR1 as SGHRS and CDR2 as YFSETQ. V lost 5 bases, J lost 5 bases, and 10 bases lay in between. This CDR3 is 12 amino acids long. The protocol was immunoSEQ multiplex PCR, while the TCRdb copy is restricted to in-frame clones and leaves out a portion. The sample includes about 210,000 clones, 82% of them seen just once. Sequenced input: peripheral blood. This sequence joins TRBV5-1 and TRBJ2-5; no clear D. The TCR comes from a woman aged 40 to 50 with acute or convalescent COVID-19. The CDR3 DNA follows: TGCGCCAGCAGTTTAGAGCCGGAGACCCAGTACTTC. Translation: CASSLEPETQYF.